What follows are 30 T cell receptor beta chains derived from one specimen sequenced in a study of blood T cells in healthy people across ages. Through a sample-barcoded 5' primer and a J-beta primer mix, a second PCR was run for roughly 7 to 12 cycles. TCRdb re-called the 5' RACE reads with MiXCR, one entry per CDR3 protein. There are roughly 790,000 distinct CDR3 sequences in the sample; 43% occur only once, and 20% to 25% lies in the top ten. Specimen: blood. Receptor source: a woman in her sixties or seventies in good health.

CDR3 nucleotides: TGCAGTGCTAGAGTTTATGGGGAAGGCTACACCTTC. Translated, it gives CSARVYGEGYTF. This chain joins TRBV20-1 and TRBJ1-2; D unclear. Germline V gives CDR1 DFQATT, CDR2 SNEGSKA (reference sequence). V lost 1 base to trimming and J lost 8 bases, with 11 bases between them. The length of the CDR3 is 12 residues.

To note about this clonotype: A read error is possible here, since a much larger clone lies one base away. V usage is TRBV21-1 and J usage is TRBJ2-4. TRBV21-1 is labeled a pseudogene. The CDR3 is 15 amino acids. The CDR3 DNA is TGTGCCTGCAGCAAAGAAACCGGATTCGGAAACATTCAGTACTTC. This gives the protein CACSKETGFGNIQYF.

The chain is built from TRBV7-2 and TRBJ2-5; 10 bases match TRBD2. Looked up from germline, CDR1 is SGHTA and CDR2 is FQGNSA. V was pared by 0 bases and J by 2 bases, with 15 bases of the junction left unmatched. This CDR3 comprises 20 residues. The CDR3 spells CASSLAPRTRLAGGQETQYF. As DNA, the CDR3 is TGTGCCAGCAGCTTAGCTCCACGGACCCGGTTAGCGGGAGGTCAAGAGACCCAGTACTTC.

This chain connects TRBV5-1 to TRBJ1-5, with a possible D match to TRBD1 (6 bases). The germline V gene encodes CDR1 SGHRS and CDR2 YFSETQ. The ends were cut back, 4 bases at V and 5 bases at J, with 19 bases in the middle. This CDR3 comprises 16 residues. Written as DNA, the CDR3 is TGCGCCAGCAGCCCCTCGGGCAGGGGAGGGGATCAGCCCCAGCATTTT. Its translation is CASSPSGRGGDQPQHF. The full variable domain, in which reference TRBV5-1 and TRBJ1-5 provide the parts outside the CDR3, is KAGVTQTPRYLIKTRGQQVTLSCSPISGHRSVSWYQQTPGQGLQFLFEYFSETQRNKGNFPGRFSGRQFSNSRSEMNVSTLELGDSALYLCASSPSGRGGDQPQHFGDGTRLSIL.

The J gene is TRBJ2-4, the V gene TRBV7-9; TRBD2 matches at 13 bases. The end of the DNA fits TRBJ2-7 better, so the J call may be wrong. CDR1 and CDR2 (germline): SEHNR, FQNEAQ (reference sequence). CDR3 length: 15 residues. CDR3: CASGYGTSGTYEQYF. The CDR3 bases are TGTGCCAGCGGCTACGGGACTAGCGGGACCTACGAGCAGTACTTC.

Comments on this clonotype: The junction does not match germline at one end; this may be a read error. This rearrangement joins TRBV7-6 to TRBJ2-2; TRBD2 matches at 15 bases. Per germline, CDR1 SGHVS and CDR2 FNYEAQ. The CDR3 loop spans 19 amino acids. The CDR3 DNA is TGTGCCAGCAGCTTACCTAGGACTAGCGGGGGGGCCAACACCGGGGAGTTGTTTTTT. As protein: CASSLPRTSGGANTGELFF.

The V gene is TRBV7-6, the J gene TRBJ2-1, with 10 bases lining up with TRBD1. V shed 5 bases, J shed 6 bases, and the junction held 4 bases outside the gene matches. The CDR3 totals 14 residues. Germline CDR1 SGHVS, CDR2 FNYEAQ. The CDR3 DNA follows: TGTGCCAGCAGCCCCGGGACAGGGGCCAATGAGCAGTTCTTC. Residues: CASSPGTGANEQFF.

This rearrangement joins TRBV12-3 or TRBV12-4 to TRBJ1-5; possible D gene TRBD1, 6 bases. This CDR3 spans 16 amino acids. Between the trimmed V and J ends, which lost 1 base and 7 bases, there was a span of 17 bases. In nucleotides, the CDR3 is TGTGCCAGCAGTTTAGGCCAGGGGCCACCGGAGCAGCCCCAGCATTTT. It translates to CASSLGQGPPEQPQHF.

The chain combines TRBV7-8 with TRBJ1-1; possibly TRBD1 for D (6 bases). The ends were cut back, 8 bases at V and 6 bases at J, with 16 bases in the middle. The CDR3 sequence is 13 residues long. CDR1 and CDR2 (germline): SGHVS, FQNEAQ. The CDR3 loop is CASLTRGRSEAFF. The CDR3, as DNA: TGTGCCAGCCTGACCAGGGGAAGGTCTGAAGCTTTCTTT.

This clonotype showed up many times. This chain uses TRBV6-5 with TRBJ1-1, with D perhaps TRBD1 (6 bases). CDR1 and CDR2 (germline): MNHEY, SVGAGI. The V gene lost 5 bases and the J gene lost 4 bases, with 17 bases spanning the gap. The length of the CDR3 is 15 residues. The CDR3 sequence is CASSRGTHLTTEAFF. DNA for the CDR3: TGTGCCAGCAGTCGAGGGACACACCTAACCACTGAAGCTTTCTTT.

About this clonotype: A much larger clone is a single base away; this may be a read error. J is TRBJ2-5 and V is TRBV10-3; 7 bases match TRBD1. This CDR3 has 17 amino acids. Germline assignment: CDR1 ENHRY and CDR2 SYGVKD. CDR3 nucleotides: TGTGCCATCAGCGAACCTAACCGGGACAGTGGACAAGAGACCAAGTACTTC. This encodes CAISEPNRDSGQETKYF.

This chain joins TRBV20-1 and TRBJ2-4; the match to TRBD2 covers 10 bases. With the DNA end fitting TRBJ2-7 better, the J assignment may be wrong. Germline CDR1 DFQATT, CDR2 SNEGSKA (reference sequence). The CDR3 runs 14 residues. As DNA, the CDR3 is TGCAGTGCTATTCGGACTAGCGGCTCCTACGAGCAGTACTTC. Protein: CSAIRTSGSYEQYF.

The rearrangement links TRBV3-1 to TRBJ2-5; D tentatively fits TRBD1 or TRBD2 (5 bases each). V was cut by 1 base and J by 4 bases, with 13 bases left in between. The CDR3 loop spans 15 amino acids. The germline V gene has CDR1 LGHDT and CDR2 YNNKEL (reference sequence). CDR3 residues: CASSQGPGDPETQYF. DNA of the CDR3: TGTGCCAGCAGCCAAGGGCCCGGGGACCCAGAGACCCAGTACTTC.

This clonotype was counted only a few times. In DNA, the CDR3 is TGTGCCAGCAGCTCCGGGACTAGCGATGAGCAGTACTTC. Protein product: CASSSGTSDEQYF. J is TRBJ2-5 and V is TRBV11-3, with 10 bases identical to TRBD2. J gave up 11 bases and V 4 bases, and 7 bases lay outside the gene matches. The CDR3 consists of 13 residues. Germline values: CDR1 SGHNT, CDR2 YENEEA. Looking up the rest from reference TRBV11-3 and TRBJ2-5 gives the full variable domain: EAGVVQSPRYKIIEKKQPVAFWCNPISGHNTLYWYLQNLGQGPELLIRYENEEAVDDSQLPKDRFSAERLKGVDSTLKIQPAELGDSAVYLCASSSGTSDEQYFGPGTRLLVL.

Of note for this clonotype: One base away lies a much larger clone, so this may be a sequencing read error. The chain couples TRBV6-2 or TRBV6-3 to TRBJ2-5; D may be TRBD2 (5 bases). The CDR3 is 12 amino acids. From germline, CDR1 is MNHEY and CDR2 SVGEGT. This CDR3 is CASSDYQETRYF. CDR3 in DNA: TGTGCCAGCAGCGACTACCAAGAGACCCGGTACTTC.

The chain employs TRBV20-1 and TRBJ1-4; D gene uncertain. Trimming removed 0 bases at V and 7 bases at J, with 12 bases between. The germline V gene encodes CDR1 DFQATT and CDR2 SNEGSKA (reference sequence). This CDR3 region has 14 residues. The CDR3 protein is CSARDRSLSEKLFF. The DNA of the CDR3 is TGCAGTGCTAGAGACCGATCCTTGAGTGAAAAACTGTTTTTT.

CDR3 protein: CSATEPGYNEQYF. DNA of the CDR3: TGCAGTGCTACCGAACCGGGCTACAATGAGCAGTACTTC. V gene TRBV20-1 combines with J gene TRBJ2-1; D uncertain. The J call may be wrong; the DNA end is better matched by TRBJ2-7. This CDR3 has 13 amino acids. Per the germline V gene, CDR1 is DFQATT and CDR2 is SNEGSKA (reference sequence).

This chain connects TRBV3-1 to TRBJ2-7; perhaps TRBD2 as D (5 bases). The CDR3 totals 14 residues. Germline-derived CDR1 and CDR2 are LGHDT and YNNKEL (reference sequence). The V and J ends lost 1 base and 4 bases respectively, with 11 bases between them. As DNA, the CDR3 is TGTGCCAGCAGCCAAGGCTTCCGGAGGTACGAGCAGTACTTC. It is translated as CASSQGFRRYEQYF.

This clonotype was counted between two and nine times. The V and J genes are TRBV29-1 and TRBJ2-5; 10 nucleotides line up with TRBD2. Germline values: CDR1 SQVTM, CDR2 ANQGSEA. This CDR3 has 11 amino acids. The trim removed 4 bases at V and 12 bases at J, leaving 5 bases unmatched. CDR3 sequence (DNA): TGCAGCGTTGCTAGCGGGAGAGGGGAGTACTTC. Amino acids: CSVASGRGEYF.

This clonotype was counted a few times. The chain has TRBV28 and TRBJ2-3, with D tentatively TRBD1 or TRBD2 (5 bases each). Trimming removed 6 bases at V and 3 bases at J, with 19 bases between. From germline, CDR1 is MDHEN and CDR2 SYDVKM. CDR3 size: 16 residues. Here the CDR3 reads CASSPSLGVGTDTQYF. The CDR3 DNA reads as TGTGCCAGCAGCCCCTCACTAGGGGTCGGGACAGATACGCAGTATTTT.

Concerning this clonotype itself: The junction shows a germline mismatch at one end, possibly a read error. The chain recombines TRBV27 with TRBJ2-1, with 10 bases lining up with TRBD2. This CDR3 is 14 amino acids long. Germline V gene data show CDR1 as MNHEY and CDR2 as SMNVEV (reference sequence). This CDR3 is CAGSNSGGALEQFF. The CDR3 DNA reads as TGTGCCGGCAGTAACAGCGGGGGGGCTTTGGAGCAGTTCTTC.

J is TRBJ2-1 and V is TRBV10-1; 8 nucleotides line up with TRBD1. The V gene's germline CDR1 is WNHNN and CDR2 SYGVQD (reference sequence). After removal of 4 bases from V and 7 bases from J, the junction contained 9 bases not matched to a gene. CDR3 size: 15 residues. The CDR3: CASSGIRTGRNEQFF. The CDR3 nucleotides read TGCGCCAGCAGTGGTATTCGGACAGGGAGGAATGAGCAGTTCTTC.

J is TRBJ1-4 and V is TRBV20-1, with D hard to call. CDR3 length equals 12 residues. The germline gives CDR1 DFQATT, CDR2 SNEGSKA (reference sequence). Trimming shortened V by 3 bases and J by 7 bases, and 9 bases separated the two germline ends. The CDR3 loop reads CSARAVGEKLFF. CDR3 bases: TGCAGTGCTAGGGCAGTTGGTGAAAAACTGTTTTTT.

The V and J genes are TRBV20-1 and TRBJ2-7, with 7 bases identical to TRBD2. V was pared by 6 bases and J by 7 bases, with 15 bases of the junction left unmatched. The CDR3 contains 14 residues. Germline CDR1 and CDR2: DFQATT and SNEGSKA (reference sequence). DNA for the CDR3: TGCAGTGCCATGGGGCTAGCGGTTAACAATGAGCAGTACTTC. Its translation: CSAMGLAVNNEQYF.

V and J are TRBV20-1 and TRBJ2-4; no clear D. The germline V gene has CDR1 DFQATT and CDR2 SNEGSKA (reference sequence). With 6 bases removed from V and 8 bases from J, the gap between germline ends came to 14 bases. The CDR3 is made up of 12 amino acids. The CDR3: CSAHRTADIQYF. CDR3 coding DNA: TGCAGTGCGCATCGGACGGCCGACATTCAGTACTTC.

The chain links TRBV7-9 to TRBJ2-3, with D possibly being TRBD1 or TRBD2 (5 bases each). This CDR3 region has 17 residues. Trimming shortened V by 5 bases and J by 4 bases, and 22 bases separated the two germline ends. CDR1 is SEHNR, CDR2 FQNEAQ, per germline (reference sequence). CDR3 in amino acids: CASSQGTVIRHADTQYF. The CDR3 DNA sequence: TGTGCCAGCAGCCAAGGGACGGTCATCAGGCATGCAGATACGCAGTATTTT. The full variable domain, its missing parts supplied by reference TRBV7-9 and TRBJ2-3, is DTGVSQNPRHKITKRGQNVTFRCDPISEHNRLYWYRQTLGQGPEFLTYFQNEAQLEKSRLLSDRFSAERPKGSFSTLEIQRTEQGDSAMYLCASSQGTVIRHADTQYFGPGTRLTVL.

At least ten counts were recorded for this clonotype. This chain uses TRBV20-1 with TRBJ2-1; 14 nucleotides align to TRBD2. Germline loops: CDR1 DFQATT, CDR2 SNEGSKA (reference sequence). The CDR3 is 14 amino acids. Losses at the gene ends were 6 bases for V and 4 bases for J; bases not matched to a gene: 2. The CDR3, as DNA: TGCAGTGCGCGGACTAGCGGGGGGTACAATGAGCAGTTCTTC. Translation: CSARTSGGYNEQFF.

This CDR3 reads CASSSGLAGGPGEQFF. Here the CDR3 DNA reads TGTGCCAGCAGCTCTGGTTTAGCGGGAGGGCCGGGTGAGCAGTTCTTC. This rearrangement joins TRBV7-9 to TRBJ2-1, with TRBD2 matching 11 bases. The CDR3 covers 16 residues. CDR1 is SEHNR and CDR2 is FQNEAQ in the germline V gene (reference sequence). The V segment lost 4 bases and the J segment 9 bases; nucleotides outside the gene matches: 11.

This chain uses TRBV29-1 with TRBJ2-7; D may be TRBD1 (6 bases). V was pared by 6 bases and J by 12 bases, with 15 bases between. CDR1 is SQVTM and CDR2 is ANQGSEA in the germline V gene. The CDR3 runs to 10 residues. CDR3 sequence reads: CSVHTGKRYF. In DNA, the CDR3 is TGCAGCGTACATACAGGGAAGCGGTACTTC.

The chain is built from TRBV20-1 and TRBJ1-1; D is unresolved. V lost 1 base and J lost 6, with 6 bases in between. Germline V gene lookup returns CDR1 DFQATT and CDR2 SNEGSKA (reference sequence). The length of the CDR3 is 11 residues. The DNA of the CDR3 is TGCAGTGCTAGAGGACCCCCTGAAGCTTTCTTT. The encoded protein is CSARGPPEAFF.